The clone carrying this TCR beta chain was recorded a few times. Its antigen is as yet unknown. In germline, CDR1 is SQVTM, CDR2 ANQGSEA. Trimming shortened V by 4 bases and J by 0 bases, and 13 bases separated the two germline ends. The CDR3 has 15 amino acids. This entry is derived from a study of post-analysis software for immune sequencing data. Whole-study findings and limits: Several TRBV segments (TRBV5-6, TRBV5-1 and TRBV20-1 among them) occurred more frequently in patients than in controls. Versus controls, multiple sclerosis patients showed significantly lower diversity (normalized Chao1).

Presence of unique molecular identifiers characterized the TCR beta cDNA libraries. Each CDR3 protein gets one entry after TCRdb re-called the PCR reads with MiXCR. Counted here are about 680,000 distinct CDR3 sequences, approximately 59% occurring once; the ten biggest clones make up roughly 12%. The sequence came from a girl aged 2-10 years with multiple sclerosis. The sample consisted of blood. The chain links TRBV29-1 to TRBJ2-1, with D unresolved. CDR3 DNA: TGCAGCGTTGCCGCGGCTGAGAGCTCCTACAATGAGCAGTTCTTC. It translates to CSVAAAESSYNEQFF.